These 4 T cell receptor beta chains were sequenced from one sample in a study of blood T cell repertoires in COVID-19. Here immunoSEQ multiplex PCR was the method, and the copy in TCRdb shows in-frame clones only, minus some. This sample has about 110,000 clones, with 70% to 90% found just once. The specimen sequenced was peripheral blood. The receptors come from a human donor in a cohort sampled during active COVID-19.

This clone was found once. The J gene is TRBJ1-1, the V gene TRBV18, with 9 bases fitting TRBD1. J lost 3 bases, V lost 3 bases, and 8 bases had no gene match. CDR1 and CDR2 (germline): KGHSH, LQKENI. The CDR3 is 16 amino acids. CDR3 in amino acids: CASSPTGTGRDTEAFF. The CDR3 nucleotides are TGTGCCAGCTCACCTACCGGGACAGGGCGTGACACTGAAGCTTTCTTT.

The CDR3 region has the DNA TGTGCCAGCAGCCTGGGGGGGACCACCGAGCAGTACTTC. Its translation is CASSLGGTTEQYF. The rearrangement joins TRBV7-9 to TRBJ2-7; 7 nucleotides agree with TRBD2. Trimming removed 5 bases from V and 6 bases from J; junction bases left unmatched: 7. The CDR3 consists of 13 residues. Germline-derived CDR1 and CDR2 are SEHNR and FQNEAQ (reference sequence).

Here the CDR3 DNA reads TGTGCCAGCAGTCCGAGACAGAGCTCCTACAATGAGCAGTTCTTC. Its translation: CASSPRQSSYNEQFF. The V gene is TRBV2, the J gene TRBJ2-1; D perhaps matches TRBD1 (5 bases). The CDR3 runs 15 residues. Looked up from germline, CDR1 is SNHLY and CDR2 is FYNNEI. Deletions cut 5 bases from V and 0 bases from J, with 11 bases between.

The CDR3 DNA sequence: TGTGCCAGCAGACAAATTCATCAGCCCCAGCATTTT. Amino acid sequence: CASRQIHQPQHF. The V call is TRBV28, the J call TRBJ1-5; D not resolved. The V end was cut by 6 bases, the J end by 5 bases, with 8 bases between. Germline values: CDR1 MDHEN, CDR2 SYDVKM. The CDR3 is 12 residues long.